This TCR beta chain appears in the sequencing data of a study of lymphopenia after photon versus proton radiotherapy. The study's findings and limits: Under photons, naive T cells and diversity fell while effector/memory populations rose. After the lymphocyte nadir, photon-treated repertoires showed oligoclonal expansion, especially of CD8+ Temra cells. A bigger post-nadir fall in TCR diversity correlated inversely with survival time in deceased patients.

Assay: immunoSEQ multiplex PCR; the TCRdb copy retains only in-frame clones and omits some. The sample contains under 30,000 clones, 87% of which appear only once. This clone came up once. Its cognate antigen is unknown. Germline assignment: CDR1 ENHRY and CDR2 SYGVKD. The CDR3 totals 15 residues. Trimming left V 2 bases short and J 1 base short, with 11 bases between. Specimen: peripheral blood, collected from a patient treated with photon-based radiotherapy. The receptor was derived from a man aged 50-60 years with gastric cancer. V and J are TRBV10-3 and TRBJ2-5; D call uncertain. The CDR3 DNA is TGTGCCATCAGTGAGACCCAGCAAACCCAAGAGACCCAGTACTTC. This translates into CAISETQQTQETQYF.